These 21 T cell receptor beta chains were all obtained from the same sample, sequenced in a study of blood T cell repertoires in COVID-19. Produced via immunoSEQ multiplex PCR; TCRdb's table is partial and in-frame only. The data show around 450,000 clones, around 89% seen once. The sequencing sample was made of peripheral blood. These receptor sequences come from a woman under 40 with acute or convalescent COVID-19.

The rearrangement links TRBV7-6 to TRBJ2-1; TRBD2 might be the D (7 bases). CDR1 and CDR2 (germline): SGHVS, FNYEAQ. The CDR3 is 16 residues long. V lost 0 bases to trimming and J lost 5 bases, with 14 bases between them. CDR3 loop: CASSLAEAGANNEQFF. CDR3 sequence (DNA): TGTGCCAGCAGCTTAGCGGAGGCGGGGGCCAACAATGAGCAGTTCTTC.

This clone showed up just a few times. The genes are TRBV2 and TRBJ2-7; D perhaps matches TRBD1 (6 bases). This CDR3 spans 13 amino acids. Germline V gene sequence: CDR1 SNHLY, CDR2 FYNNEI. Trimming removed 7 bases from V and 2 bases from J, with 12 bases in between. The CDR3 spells CASNVGAPYEQYF. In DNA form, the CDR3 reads TGTGCCAGCAATGTGGGGGCCCCCTACGAGCAGTACTTC.

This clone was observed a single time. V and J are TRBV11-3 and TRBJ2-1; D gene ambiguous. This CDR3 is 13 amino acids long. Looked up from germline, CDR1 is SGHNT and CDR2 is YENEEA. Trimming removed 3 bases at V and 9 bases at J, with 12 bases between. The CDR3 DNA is TGTGCCAGCAGCTTCGCGGAAGGTAGTGAGCAGTTCTTC. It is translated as CASSFAEGSEQFF.

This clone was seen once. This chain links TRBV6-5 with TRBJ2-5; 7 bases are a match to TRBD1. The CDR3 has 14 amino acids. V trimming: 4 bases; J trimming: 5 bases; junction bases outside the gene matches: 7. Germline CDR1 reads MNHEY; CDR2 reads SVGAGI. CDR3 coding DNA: TGTGCCAGCAGTTTAAACAGGGGTTCGGAGACCCAGTACTTC. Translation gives CASSLNRGSETQYF.

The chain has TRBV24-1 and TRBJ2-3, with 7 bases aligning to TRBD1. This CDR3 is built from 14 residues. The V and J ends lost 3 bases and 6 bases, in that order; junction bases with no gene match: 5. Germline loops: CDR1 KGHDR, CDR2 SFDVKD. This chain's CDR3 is CATSDENRGDTQYF. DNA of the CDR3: TGTGCCACCAGTGATGAAAACAGGGGTGATACGCAGTATTTT.

CDR3 sequence (DNA): TGTGCCAGCAGTGCGTCCGGCTCCTACGAGCAGTACTTC. This translates into CASSASGSYEQYF. This chain links TRBV7-9 with TRBJ2-7; the D is unclear. Germline loops: CDR1 SEHNR, CDR2 FQNEAQ (reference sequence). The CDR3 spans 13 residues. The ends were cut back, 6 bases at V and 0 bases at J, with 9 bases in the middle.

CDR3: CASSVSGGREETQYF. For the CDR3, the DNA is TGTGCCAGCAGCGTTAGCGGGGGGCGGGAGGAGACCCAGTACTTC. The genes are TRBV9 and TRBJ2-5; the match to TRBD2 covers 10 bases. V lost 2 bases and J lost 5; bases outside the gene matches: 6. CDR1 and CDR2 from the germline V gene are SGDLS and YYNGEE. The CDR3 sequence is 15 residues long.

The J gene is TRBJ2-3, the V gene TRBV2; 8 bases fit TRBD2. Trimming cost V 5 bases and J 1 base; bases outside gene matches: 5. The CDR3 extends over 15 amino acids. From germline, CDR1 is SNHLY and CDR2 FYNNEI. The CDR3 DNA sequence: TGTGCCAGCAGTAAGGGGGGACTAGGCACAGATACGCAGTATTTT. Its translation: CASSKGGLGTDTQYF.

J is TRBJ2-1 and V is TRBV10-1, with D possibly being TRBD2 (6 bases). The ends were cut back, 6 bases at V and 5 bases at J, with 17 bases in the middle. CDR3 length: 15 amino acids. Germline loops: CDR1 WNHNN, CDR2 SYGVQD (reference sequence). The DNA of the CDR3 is TGCGCCAGCAGCCCCTTGGCGGGGCTGGACAATGAGCAGTTCTTC. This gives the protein CASSPLAGLDNEQFF.

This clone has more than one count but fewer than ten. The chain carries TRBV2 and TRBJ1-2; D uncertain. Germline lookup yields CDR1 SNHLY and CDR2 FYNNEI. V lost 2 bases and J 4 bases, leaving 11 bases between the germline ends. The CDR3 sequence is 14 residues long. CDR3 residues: CASSERPGSYGYTF. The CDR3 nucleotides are TGTGCCAGCAGTGAAAGGCCGGGTTCCTATGGCTACACCTTC.

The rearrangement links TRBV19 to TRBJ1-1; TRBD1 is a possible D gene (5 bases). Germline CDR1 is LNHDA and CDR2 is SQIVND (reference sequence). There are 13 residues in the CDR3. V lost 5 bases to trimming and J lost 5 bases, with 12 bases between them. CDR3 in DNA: TGTGCCAGTAGTGTACAGGAGGGGACTGAAGCTTTCTTT. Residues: CASSVQEGTEAFF.

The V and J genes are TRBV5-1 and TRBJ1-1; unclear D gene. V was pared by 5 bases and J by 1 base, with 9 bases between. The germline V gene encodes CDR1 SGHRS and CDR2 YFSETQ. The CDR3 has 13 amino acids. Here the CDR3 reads CASRYTSNTEAFF. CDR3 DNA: TGCGCCAGCAGATACACATCGAACACTGAAGCTTTCTTT.

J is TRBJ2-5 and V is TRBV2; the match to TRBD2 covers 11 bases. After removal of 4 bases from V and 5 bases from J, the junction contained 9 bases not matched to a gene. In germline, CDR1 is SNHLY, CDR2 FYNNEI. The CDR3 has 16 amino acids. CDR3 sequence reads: CASSGASGGLGETQYF. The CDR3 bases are TGTGCCAGCAGTGGTGCTAGCGGGGGGCTGGGGGAGACCCAGTACTTC.

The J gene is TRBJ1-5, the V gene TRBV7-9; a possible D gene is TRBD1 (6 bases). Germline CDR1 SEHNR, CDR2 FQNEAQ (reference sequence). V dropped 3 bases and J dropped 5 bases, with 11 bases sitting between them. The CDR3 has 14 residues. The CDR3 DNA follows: TGTGCCAGCAGCTTTAGCGGGGGCGATCAGCCCCAGCATTTT. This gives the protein CASSFSGGDQPQHF.

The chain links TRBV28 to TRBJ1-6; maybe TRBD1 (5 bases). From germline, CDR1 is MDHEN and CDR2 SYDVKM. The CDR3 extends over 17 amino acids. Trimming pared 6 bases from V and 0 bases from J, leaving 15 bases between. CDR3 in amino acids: CASRTNDRRSYNSPLHF. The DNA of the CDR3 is TGTGCCAGCAGGACCAACGACAGACGCTCCTATAATTCACCCCTCCACTTT.

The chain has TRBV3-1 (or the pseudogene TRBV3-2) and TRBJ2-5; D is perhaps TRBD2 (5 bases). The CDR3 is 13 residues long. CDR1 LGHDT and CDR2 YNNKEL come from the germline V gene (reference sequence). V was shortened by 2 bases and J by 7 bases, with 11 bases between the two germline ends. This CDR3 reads CASSQLIGGTQYF. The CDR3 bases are TGTGCCAGCAGCCAACTAATAGGAGGGACCCAGTACTTC.

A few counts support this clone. CDR3 sequence reads: CASSRKGALGETQYF. The CDR3 region has the DNA TGTGCCAGCAGCCGAAAAGGGGCCCTAGGGGAGACCCAGTACTTC. V gene TRBV3-1 (or the pseudogene TRBV3-2) combines with J gene TRBJ2-5; weak D call: TRBD1 (5 bases). The CDR3 totals 15 residues. V was trimmed by 4 bases and J by 5 bases, leaving 17 bases between them. CDR1 is LGHDT, CDR2 YNNKEL, per germline (reference sequence).

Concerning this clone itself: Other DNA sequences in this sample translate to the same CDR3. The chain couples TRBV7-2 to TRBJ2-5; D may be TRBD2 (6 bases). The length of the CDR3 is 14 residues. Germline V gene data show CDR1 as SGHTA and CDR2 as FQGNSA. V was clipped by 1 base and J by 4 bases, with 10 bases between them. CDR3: CASSLGGGRETQYF. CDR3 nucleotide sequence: TGTGCCAGCAGCTTAGGGGGAGGCCGAGAGACCCAGTACTTC.

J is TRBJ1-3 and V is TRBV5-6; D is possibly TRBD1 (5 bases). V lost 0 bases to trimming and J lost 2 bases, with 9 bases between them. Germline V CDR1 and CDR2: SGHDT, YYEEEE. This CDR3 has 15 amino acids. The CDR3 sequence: CASSLVQGAGNTIYF. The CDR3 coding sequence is TGTGCCAGCAGCTTGGTCCAAGGGGCTGGAAACACCATATATTTT.

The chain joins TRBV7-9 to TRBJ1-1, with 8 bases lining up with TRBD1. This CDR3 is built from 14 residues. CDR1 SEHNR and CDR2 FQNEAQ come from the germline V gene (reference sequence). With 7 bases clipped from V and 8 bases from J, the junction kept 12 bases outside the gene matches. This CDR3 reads CASTSRQGLAEAFF. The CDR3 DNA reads TGTGCCAGCACCAGCCGACAGGGGCTGGCCGAAGCTTTCTTT. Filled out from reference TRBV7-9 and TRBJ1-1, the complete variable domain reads DTGVSQNPRHKITKRGQNVTFRCDPISEHNRLYWYRQTLGQGPEFLTYFQNEAQLEKSRLLSDRFSAERPKGSFSTLEIQRTEQGDSAMYLCASTSRQGLAEAFFGQGTRLTVV.

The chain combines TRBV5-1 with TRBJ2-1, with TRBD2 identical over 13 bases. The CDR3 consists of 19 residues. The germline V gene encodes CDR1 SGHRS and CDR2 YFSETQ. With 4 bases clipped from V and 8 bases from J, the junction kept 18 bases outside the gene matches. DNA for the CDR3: TGCGCCAGCAGCCGTAAATTTAGGACTAGCGGGGGCCACGACGATGAGCAGTTCTTC. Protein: CASSRKFRTSGGHDDEQFF.